Listed below are T cell receptor beta chains from one sample, sequenced in a study of Graves' ophthalmopathy and Graves' hyperthyroidism. TCRdb recomputed calls from the multiplex PCR reads with MiXCR, one row per CDR3 protein. The sample consists of hundreds of thousands of distinct CDR3 sequences, about 44% of them appearing once. The sequenced sample consisted of peripheral blood. Every receptor here comes from an adult man with Graves' ophthalmopathy. Both conserved end residues are part of each CDR3. A D gene is named only where the DNA matches it firmly. Clone size is not always given. Where it is, it says once, few, many or a class for expanded clones.

V: TRBV25-1
D: .
J: TRBJ2-5
size: few
CDR3: CASSSSRLEQETQYF
DNA: TGTGCCAGCAGTTCATCTCGACTAGAACAAGAGACCCAGTACTTC

V: TRBV6-5
D: .
J: TRBJ1-1
size: .
CDR3: CASHQGEAFF
DNA: TGTGCCAGCCATCAGGGGGAAGCTTTCTTT

V: TRBV7-9
D: TRBD1
J: TRBJ1-2
size: many
CDR3: CASSSRTGGNYGYTF
DNA: TGTGCCAGCAGCAGTCGGACAGGGGGCAACTATGGCTACACCTTC

V: TRBV20-1
D: .
J: TRBJ2-5
size: .
CDR3: CSARVSREYQETQYF
DNA: TGCAGTGCTAGAGTCTCCCGGGAATACCAAGAGACCCAGTACTTC

V: TRBV5-4
D: .
J: TRBJ2-7
size: .
CDR3: CASSLGDGGDAYEQYF
DNA: TGTGCCAGCAGCTTAGGGGATGGCGGAGACGCCTACGAGCAGTACTTC

V: TRBV7-2
D: .
J: TRBJ2-2
size: many
CDR3: CASSLVGLNTGELFF
DNA: TGTGCCAGCAGCTTAGTGGGCTTGAACACCGGGGAGCTGTTTTTT

V: TRBV25-1
D: TRBD1
J: TRBJ1-2
size: .
CDR3: CASSSTQGGYGYTF
DNA: TGTGCCAGCAGCTCGACCCAGGGGGGCTATGGCTACACCTTC

V: TRBV29-1
D: .
J: TRBJ1-2
size: many
CDR3: CSVLRGSYGYTF
DNA: TGCAGCGTTTTACGGGGGAGCTATGGCTACACCTTC

V: TRBV12-3/TRBV12-4
D: TRBD1
J: TRBJ2-7
size: once
CDR3: CASRGTGVSYEQYF
DNA: TGTGCCAGCAGGGGGACAGGGGTGTCCTACGAGCAGTACTTC

V: TRBV6-5
D: .
J: TRBJ2-6
size: .
CDR3: CASSYSSPSGANVLTF
DNA: TGTGCCAGCAGTTACAGCAGTCCCTCGGGGGCCAACGTCCTGACTTTC

V: TRBV29-1
D: TRBD2
J: TRBJ2-7
size: .
CDR3: CSVPDDSGRWYEQYF
DNA: TGCAGCGTCCCGGACGATAGCGGGAGATGGTACGAGCAGTACTTC

V: TRBV5-6
D: .
J: TRBJ1-2
size: few
CDR3: CASRLDDGSYGYTF
DNA: TGTGCCAGCAGACTCGACGACGGGAGCTATGGCTACACCTTC

V: TRBV10-3
D: .
J: TRBJ2-6
size: .
CDR3: CAISERKSGANVLTF
DNA: TGTGCCATCAGTGAGAGGAAGTCAGGGGCCAACGTCCTGACTTTC

V: TRBV20-1
D: .
J: TRBJ1-4
size: .
CDR3: CSARDLGEKLFF
DNA: TGCAGTGCTAGAGATCTGGGTGAAAAACTGTTTTTT

V: TRBV5-1
D: .
J: TRBJ2-6
size: .
CDR3: CASSLVSSDRSGANVLTF
DNA: TGCGCCAGCAGCTTGGTGTCTAGCGACCGCTCTGGGGCCAACGTCCTGACTTTC

V: TRBV7-2
D: TRBD1
J: TRBJ1-1
size: .
CDR3: CASSFGTAVMNTEAFF
DNA: TGTGCCAGCAGCTTCGGGACAGCCGTCATGAACACTGAAGCTTTCTTT

V: TRBV27
D: .
J: TRBJ1-2
size: .
CDR3: CASSLTGGSFHTF
DNA: TGTGCCAGCAGCCTGACGGGGGGGAGTTTCCACACCTTC

V: TRBV3-1
D: TRBD1
J: TRBJ1-2
size: many
CDR3: CASSRDRGSYGYTF
DNA: TGTGCCAGCAGCCGGGACAGGGGCTCCTATGGCTACACCTTC

V: TRBV20-1
D: TRBD1
J: TRBJ1-2
size: .
CDR3: CSATEVAGGGYTF
DNA: TGCAGTGCTACCGAGGTGGCAGGGGGTGGCTACACCTTC